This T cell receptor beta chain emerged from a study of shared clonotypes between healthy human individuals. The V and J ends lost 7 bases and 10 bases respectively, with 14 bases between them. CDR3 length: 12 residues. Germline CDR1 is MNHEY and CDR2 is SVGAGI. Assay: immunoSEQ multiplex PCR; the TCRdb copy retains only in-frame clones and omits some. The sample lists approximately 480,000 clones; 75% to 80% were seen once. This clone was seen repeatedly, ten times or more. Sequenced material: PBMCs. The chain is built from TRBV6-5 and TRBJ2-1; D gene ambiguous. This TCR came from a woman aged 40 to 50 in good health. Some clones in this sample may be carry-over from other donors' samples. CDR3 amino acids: CASTDSYGEQFF. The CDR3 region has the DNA TGTGCCAGCACCGACTCGTATGGGGAGCAGTTCTTC.